This T cell receptor (beta chain) originates from a study of CD8+ T cells in alopecia areata. The overall study: Twice a day, 5 to 10 mg of oral tofacitinib was administered to treated patients. Tofacitinib administration persisted for 6 to 18 months, succeeded by 6 months off drug.

Extracted RNA was reverse transcribed into cDNA, the sequencing template. The protocol was immunoSEQ multiplex PCR, while the TCRdb copy is restricted to in-frame clones and leaves out a portion. This repertoire shows 70,000 or so clones, approximately 60% found once; its top ten account for about a sixth. About this clone itself: The antigen remains unidentified.

Points from the study as a whole: Higher clonality and more expanded CD8+ clones appeared in lesional than normal scalp.

The clonotype comes from a human donor with alopecia areata. Sequencing was performed on CD8+ T cells sorted from blood, taken at week 0.

The CDR3 region is CASSTWTSGTREQFF. CDR3 in DNA: TGTGCCAGCTCCACGTGGACTAGCGGGACTCGAGAGCAGTTCTTC. The J gene is TRBJ2-1, the V gene TRBV7-3, with 12 bases aligning to TRBD2. Trimming removed 8 bases from V and 10 bases from J; junction bases left unmatched: 12. CDR3 size: 15 residues. Germline CDR1 reads SGHTA; CDR2 reads FQGTGA.